These 25 T cell receptor beta chains were all obtained from the same sample, sequenced in a study of T cell responses to AZD1222 COVID-19 vaccine. Assay used: immunoSEQ multiplex PCR; TCRdb lists only in-frame clones, some missing. The sample has about 160,000 clones, about 92% seen once. Sequencing was performed on peripheral blood, taken 28 days after the second AZD1222 dose. The receptors were sampled from an adult who received the AZD1222 COVID-19 vaccine.

The chain links TRBV5-1 to TRBJ1-6, with 7 bases identical to TRBD1. This CDR3 contains 11 residues. Germline CDR1 reads SGHRS; CDR2 reads YFSETQ. V shed 4 bases, J shed 16 bases, and the junction held 5 bases outside the gene matches. As DNA, the CDR3 is TGCGCCAGCAGCCTGGGACAGCCTCTCCACTTT. This codes for CASSLGQPLHF.

The V gene is TRBV10-3, the J gene TRBJ2-5, with a tentative D call TRBD2 (7 bases). Trimming left V 3 bases short and J 5 bases short, with 13 bases between. The length of the CDR3 is 14 residues. Germline CDR1 is ENHRY and CDR2 is SYGVKD. The CDR3 is CAISEGGARETQYF. In DNA, the CDR3 is TGTGCCATCAGTGAAGGGGGGGCCAGGGAGACCCAGTACTTC.

The V call is TRBV2, the J call TRBJ1-5, with D possibly being TRBD1 (5 bases). This CDR3 contains 14 residues. V was clipped by 2 bases and J by 5 bases, with 10 bases between them. CDR1 is SNHLY, CDR2 FYNNEI, per germline. The CDR3 region is CASSERQGDQPQHF. The CDR3 coding sequence is TGTGCCAGCAGTGAACGGCAGGGAGATCAGCCCCAGCATTTT.

The chain employs TRBV7-8 and TRBJ2-3, with 13 bases lining up with TRBD2. The CDR3 runs to 19 residues. Germline-derived CDR1 and CDR2 are SGHVS and FQNEAQ. The V gene end was trimmed by 2 bases and the J gene end by 0 bases; junction bases not matched to a gene: 8. CDR3 DNA sequence: TGTGCCAGCAGCTTAAAGGCCGGGACTAGCGGGGATAGCACAGATACGCAGTATTTT. Translation gives CASSLKAGTSGDSTDTQYF.

The chain joins TRBV20-1 to TRBJ1-5, with D perhaps matching TRBD1 (5 bases). V lost 6 bases and J lost 6, with 9 bases in between. This CDR3 has 11 residues. Germline values: CDR1 DFQATT, CDR2 SNEGSKA (reference sequence). The CDR3 is CSAVGVQPQHF. CDR3 nucleotides: TGCAGTGCCGTGGGGGTTCAGCCCCAGCATTTT.

V gene TRBV12-3 or TRBV12-4 combines with J gene TRBJ1-1, with D possibly being TRBD1 (6 bases). CDR3 length equals 13 residues. Trimming took off 5 bases at V and 1 base at J, with 8 bases between the two ends. The CDR3 loop is CASSIRGNTEAFF. CDR3 bases: TGTGCCAGCAGTATCAGGGGGAACACTGAAGCTTTCTTT.

Here the CDR3 reads CASSPAGGETQYF. The CDR3 DNA reads TGTGCCAGTAGTCCGGCTGGTGGGGAGACCCAGTACTTC. The chain has TRBV19 and TRBJ2-5; unclear D gene. The germline V gene has CDR1 LNHDA and CDR2 SQIVND (reference sequence). This CDR3 is built from 13 residues. V lost 5 bases and J lost 5, with 12 bases in between.

The chain couples TRBV9 to TRBJ2-7; tentatively, D is TRBD2 (5 bases). The V end lost 3 bases, the J end lost 0 bases, and 22 bases lay between the germline ends. The CDR3 is 18 residues long. Germline lookup yields CDR1 SGDLS and CDR2 YYNGEE. The CDR3 DNA reads as TGTGCCAGCAGCGGAACTGCCTTCCATACGGGGAACTCCTACGAGCAGTACTTC. Translating gives CASSGTAFHTGNSYEQYF.

V and J are TRBV19 and TRBJ1-4; D unclear. The CDR3 sequence is 15 residues long. The V end lost 3 bases, the J end lost 0 bases, and 8 bases lay between the germline ends. Germline V CDR1 and CDR2: LNHDA, SQIVND (reference sequence). The CDR3 loop is CASSIGLTTNEKLFF. The DNA for the CDR3 is TGTGCCAGTAGTATTGGACTAACAACTAATGAAAAACTGTTTTTT.

This clone was counted once. V is TRBV7-2 and J is TRBJ1-1, with D tentatively TRBD1 (6 bases). The CDR3 runs 17 residues. Trimming pared 2 bases from V and 3 bases from J, leaving 19 bases between. From germline, CDR1 is SGHTA and CDR2 FQGNSA. The CDR3 loop reads CASSLSYPREGDTEAFF. DNA of the CDR3: TGTGCCAGCAGCTTATCCTACCCCAGGGAGGGGGACACTGAAGCTTTCTTT.

V usage is TRBV5-4 and J usage is TRBJ1-4, with D tentatively TRBD1 (5 bases). The CDR3 extends over 18 amino acids. Trimming shortened V by 2 bases and J by 1 base, and 18 bases separated the two germline ends. Germline CDR1 and CDR2: SGHNT and YYREEE (reference sequence). This CDR3 reads CASSFLGDGIKTNEKLFF. Here the CDR3 DNA reads TGTGCCAGCAGCTTTCTAGGGGACGGTATCAAAACTAATGAAAAACTGTTTTTT.

This clone was observed a single time. This rearrangement joins TRBV6-6 to TRBJ1-4; possibly TRBD1 for D (5 bases). Trimming removed 5 bases from V and 8 bases from J, with 18 bases in between. The CDR3 length is 15 residues. Germline CDR1 is MNHNY and CDR2 is SVGAGI (reference sequence). Here the CDR3 reads CASSTGGGRREKLFF. The CDR3 DNA follows: TGTGCCAGCAGTACAGGAGGAGGGAGAAGGGAAAAACTGTTTTTT.

The V gene is TRBV6-6, the J gene TRBJ1-4; unclear D gene. Trimming left V 8 bases short and J 0 bases short, with 7 bases between. This CDR3 region has 13 residues. The germline gives CDR1 MNHNY, CDR2 SVGAGI (reference sequence). CDR3 DNA sequence: TGTGCCAGCGGAGACTCAACTAATGAAAAACTGTTTTTT. This sequence encodes CASGDSTNEKLFF.

The chain uses TRBV6-5 and TRBJ1-1, with D unclear. The V gene lost 6 bases and the J gene lost 5 bases, with 16 bases spanning the gap. The CDR3 totals 14 residues. Germline V gene sequence: CDR1 MNHEY, CDR2 SVGAGI. This chain's CDR3 is CASRSRWGRTEAFF. Written as DNA, the CDR3 is TGTGCCAGCAGAAGTCGATGGGGAAGAACTGAAGCTTTCTTT.

The CDR3 reads CASRPTGTLYEQYF. In nucleotides, the CDR3 is TGTGCCAGCAGACCCACCGGGACCCTATACGAGCAGTACTTC. The chain is built from TRBV6-5 and TRBJ2-7; D might be TRBD1 or TRBD2, each matching 5 bases. The CDR3 spans 14 residues. The V end was cut by 6 bases, the J end by 4 bases, with 16 bases between. The germline CDR1 and CDR2 sequences are MNHEY and SVGAGI.

The genes are TRBV6-1 and TRBJ1-3; TRBD1 agrees at 8 bases. The V and J ends lost 2 bases and 2 bases, in that order; junction bases with no gene match: 11. Germline values: CDR1 MNHNS, CDR2 SASEGT. CDR3 size: 18 residues. In DNA, the CDR3 is TGTGCCAGCAGTGAAACAGGACAGGGCTTTACTACTGGAAACACCATATATTTT. This sequence encodes CASSETGQGFTTGNTIYF.

The V gene is TRBV27, the J gene TRBJ1-6; D might be TRBD1 (6 bases). The CDR3 contains 15 residues. The V end lost 5 bases, the J end lost 6 bases, and 14 bases lay between the germline ends. Per the germline V gene, CDR1 is MNHEY and CDR2 is SMNVEV (reference sequence). CDR3 DNA sequence: TGTGCCAGCAGTCTCTGGACAGCACTTAATTCACCCCTCCACTTT. This encodes CASSLWTALNSPLHF.

The V call is TRBV27, the J call TRBJ1-2, with a tentative D call TRBD1 (6 bases). Trimming stripped 0 bases from V and 4 bases from J, with 15 bases between. From germline, CDR1 is MNHEY and CDR2 SMNVEV (reference sequence). The length of the CDR3 is 16 residues. For the CDR3, the DNA is TGTGCCAGCAGTTTATCAGGGGGGGGCTGGAGCTATGGCTACACCTTC. The encoded protein is CASSLSGGGWSYGYTF.

This clone was observed once. The chain employs TRBV7-2 and TRBJ2-1, with 7 bases identical to TRBD2. The CDR3 contains 13 residues. The germline V gene encodes CDR1 SGHTA and CDR2 FQGNSA. Trimming cost V 2 bases and J 5 bases; bases outside gene matches: 0. This CDR3 is CASSLLADNEQFF. In nucleotides, the CDR3 is TGTGCCAGCAGCTTACTAGCGGACAATGAGCAGTTCTTC.

V gene TRBV7-8 combines with J gene TRBJ1-6; D call uncertain. CDR1 and CDR2 from the germline V gene are SGHVS and FQNEAQ. The CDR3 runs to 16 residues. V lost 5 bases and J 0 bases, leaving 11 bases between the germline ends. CDR3 in amino acids: CASSVIPSSYNSPLHF. CDR3 in DNA: TGTGCCAGCAGCGTCATCCCGAGCTCCTATAATTCACCCCTCCACTTT. Looking up the rest from reference TRBV7-8 and TRBJ1-6 gives the full variable domain: GAGVSQSPRYKVAKRGQDVALRCDPISGHVSLFWYQQALGQGPEFLTYFQNEAQLDKSGLPSDRFFAERPEGSVSTLKIQRTQQEDSAVYLCASSVIPSSYNSPLHFGNGTRLTVT.

This chain uses TRBV7-2 with TRBJ1-5; TRBD1 aligns across 7 bases. CDR3 length equals 15 residues. CDR1 is SGHTA and CDR2 is FQGNSA in the germline V gene. With V trimmed by 1 base and J by 5 bases, 5 bases remained unmatched. The DNA of the CDR3 is TGTGCCAGCAGCTTAGGCGACAGGGAGGATCAGCCCCAGCATTTT. Amino acid sequence: CASSLGDREDQPQHF.

The chain employs TRBV6-5 and TRBJ1-1; the match to TRBD1 covers 10 bases. The CDR3 is made up of 15 amino acids. Looked up from germline, CDR1 is MNHEY and CDR2 is SVGAGI. J was trimmed by 4 bases and V by 2 bases; bases with no gene match: 4. The CDR3 protein is CASSYVRDRGTEAFF. CDR3 DNA sequence: TGTGCCAGCAGTTACGTCCGGGACAGGGGCACTGAAGCTTTCTTT.

The chain employs TRBV19 and TRBJ1-5; the D gene is possibly TRBD1 (5 bases). The V gene's germline CDR1 is LNHDA and CDR2 SQIVND (reference sequence). This CDR3 spans 15 amino acids. V dropped 2 bases and J dropped 3 bases, with 11 bases sitting between them. The CDR3 DNA is TGTGCCAGTAGTATATCAGGGAGGGTCAATCAGCCCCAGCATTTT. This encodes CASSISGRVNQPQHF.

The chain uses TRBV7-9 and TRBJ1-1, with D uncertain. The V end was cut by 3 bases, the J end by 2 bases, with 7 bases between. CDR3 length equals 13 residues. The V gene's germline CDR1 is SEHNR and CDR2 FQNEAQ (reference sequence). CDR3 residues: CASSFGDNTEAFF. As DNA, the CDR3 is TGTGCCAGCAGCTTCGGCGACAACACTGAAGCTTTCTTT.

The V and J genes are TRBV11-2 and TRBJ1-2; D ambiguous. The CDR3 spans 13 residues. Germline assignment: CDR1 SGHAT and CDR2 FQNNGV. Between the trimmed V and J ends, which lost 5 bases and 4 bases, there was a span of 11 bases. This CDR3 reads CASSPGLSYGYTF. DNA of the CDR3: TGTGCCAGCAGCCCTGGACTGTCCTATGGCTACACCTTC.